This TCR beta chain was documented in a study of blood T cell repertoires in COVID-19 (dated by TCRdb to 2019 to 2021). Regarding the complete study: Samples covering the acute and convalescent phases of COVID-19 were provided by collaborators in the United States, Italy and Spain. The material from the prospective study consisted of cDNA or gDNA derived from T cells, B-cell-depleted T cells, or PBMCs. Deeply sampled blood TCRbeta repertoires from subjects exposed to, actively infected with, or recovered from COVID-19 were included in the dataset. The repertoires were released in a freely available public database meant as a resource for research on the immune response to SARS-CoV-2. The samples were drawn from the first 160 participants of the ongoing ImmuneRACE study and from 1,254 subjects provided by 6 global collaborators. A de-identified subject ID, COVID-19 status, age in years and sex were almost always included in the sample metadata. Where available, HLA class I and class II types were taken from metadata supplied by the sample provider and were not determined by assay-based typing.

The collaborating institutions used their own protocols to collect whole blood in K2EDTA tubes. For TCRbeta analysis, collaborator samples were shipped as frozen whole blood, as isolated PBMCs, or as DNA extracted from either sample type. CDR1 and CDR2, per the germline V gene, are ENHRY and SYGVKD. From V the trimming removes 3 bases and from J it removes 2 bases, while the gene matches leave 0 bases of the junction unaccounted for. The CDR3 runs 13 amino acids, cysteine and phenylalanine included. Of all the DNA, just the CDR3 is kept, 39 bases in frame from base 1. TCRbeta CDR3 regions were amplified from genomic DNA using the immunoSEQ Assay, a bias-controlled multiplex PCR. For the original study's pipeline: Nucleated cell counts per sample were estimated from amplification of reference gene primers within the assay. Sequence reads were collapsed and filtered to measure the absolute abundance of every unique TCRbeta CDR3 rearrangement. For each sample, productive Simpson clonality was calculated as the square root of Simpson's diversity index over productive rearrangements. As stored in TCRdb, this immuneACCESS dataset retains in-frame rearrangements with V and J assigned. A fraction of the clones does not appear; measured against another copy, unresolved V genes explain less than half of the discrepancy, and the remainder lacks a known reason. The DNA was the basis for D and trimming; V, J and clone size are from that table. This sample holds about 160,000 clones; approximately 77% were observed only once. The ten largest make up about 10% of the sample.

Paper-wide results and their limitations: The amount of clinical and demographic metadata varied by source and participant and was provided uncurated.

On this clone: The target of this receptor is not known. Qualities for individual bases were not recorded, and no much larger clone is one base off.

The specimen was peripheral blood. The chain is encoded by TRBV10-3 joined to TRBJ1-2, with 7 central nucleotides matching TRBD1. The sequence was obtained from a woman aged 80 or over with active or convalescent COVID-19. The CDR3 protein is CAISEQGNYGYTF. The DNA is TGTGCCATCAGTGAACAGGGGAACTATGGCTACACCTTC.